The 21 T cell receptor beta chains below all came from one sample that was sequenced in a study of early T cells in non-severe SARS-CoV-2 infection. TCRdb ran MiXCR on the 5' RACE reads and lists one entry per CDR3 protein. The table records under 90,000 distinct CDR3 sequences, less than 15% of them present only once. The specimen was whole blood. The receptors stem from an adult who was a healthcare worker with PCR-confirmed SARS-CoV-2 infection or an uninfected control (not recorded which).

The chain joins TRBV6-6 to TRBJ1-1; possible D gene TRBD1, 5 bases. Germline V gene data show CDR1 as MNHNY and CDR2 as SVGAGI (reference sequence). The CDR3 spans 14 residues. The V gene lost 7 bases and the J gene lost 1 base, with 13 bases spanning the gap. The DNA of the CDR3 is TGTGCCAGCAAACTCCGGGACCAGAACACTGAAGCTTTCTTT. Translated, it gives CASKLRDQNTEAFF.

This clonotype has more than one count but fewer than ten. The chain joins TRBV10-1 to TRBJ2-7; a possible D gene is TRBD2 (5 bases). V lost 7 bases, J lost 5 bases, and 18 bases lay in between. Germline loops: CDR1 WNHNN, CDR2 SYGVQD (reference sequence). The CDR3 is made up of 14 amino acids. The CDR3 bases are TGCGCCAGCACCTCCGGGCCCACCGGGAACGAGCAGTACTTC. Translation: CASTSGPTGNEQYF.

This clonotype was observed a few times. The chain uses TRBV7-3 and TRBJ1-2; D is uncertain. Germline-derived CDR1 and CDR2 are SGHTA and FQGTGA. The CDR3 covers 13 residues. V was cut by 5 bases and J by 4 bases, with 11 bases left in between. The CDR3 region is CASSPDGGYGYTF. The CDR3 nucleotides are TGTGCCAGCAGCCCGGACGGAGGCTATGGCTACACCTTC.

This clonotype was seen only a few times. The CDR3 DNA is TGCAGCGTTGGACACGGTCCCTACGAGCAGTACTTC. This translates into CSVGHGPYEQYF. The chain uses TRBV29-1 and TRBJ2-7; unclear D gene. V was pared by 4 bases and J by 2 bases, with 9 bases between. This CDR3 is built from 12 residues. Germline V gene lookup returns CDR1 SQVTM and CDR2 ANQGSEA.

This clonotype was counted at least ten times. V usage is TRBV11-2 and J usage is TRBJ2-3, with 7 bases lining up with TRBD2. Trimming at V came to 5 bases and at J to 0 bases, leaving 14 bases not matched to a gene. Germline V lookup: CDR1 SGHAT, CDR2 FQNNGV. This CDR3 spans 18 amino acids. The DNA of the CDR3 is TGTGCCAGCAGCCACGGGGGGATCCTAGCTCGGAGCACAGATACGCAGTATTTT. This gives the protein CASSHGGILARSTDTQYF.

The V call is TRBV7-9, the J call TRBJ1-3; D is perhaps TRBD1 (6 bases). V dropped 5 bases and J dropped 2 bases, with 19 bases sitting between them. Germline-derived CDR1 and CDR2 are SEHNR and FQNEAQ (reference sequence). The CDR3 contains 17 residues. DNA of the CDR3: TGTGCCAGCAGCGTCCGGGACACAACAACTCCTGGAAACACCATATATTTT. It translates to CASSVRDTTTPGNTIYF. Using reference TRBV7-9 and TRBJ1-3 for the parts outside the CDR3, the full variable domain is DTGVSQNPRHKITKRGQNVTFRCDPISEHNRLYWYRQTLGQGPEFLTYFQNEAQLEKSRLLSDRFSAERPKGSFSTLEIQRTEQGDSAMYLCASSVRDTTTPGNTIYFGEGSWLTVV.

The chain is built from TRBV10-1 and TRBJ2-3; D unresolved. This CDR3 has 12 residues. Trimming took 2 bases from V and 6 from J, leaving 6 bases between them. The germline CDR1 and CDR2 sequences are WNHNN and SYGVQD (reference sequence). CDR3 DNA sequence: TGCGCCAGCAGTGAGATGGGTGATACGCAGTATTTT. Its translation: CASSEMGDTQYF.

The CDR3 sequence is CASSFMGNTEAFF. The CDR3 DNA reads as TGTGCCAGCAGCTTTATGGGAAACACTGAAGCTTTCTTT. The chain carries TRBV11-3 and TRBJ1-1; unclear D gene. CDR1 SGHNT and CDR2 YENEEA come from the germline V gene. V was clipped by 3 bases and J by 2 bases, with 7 bases between them. The CDR3 sequence is 13 residues long.

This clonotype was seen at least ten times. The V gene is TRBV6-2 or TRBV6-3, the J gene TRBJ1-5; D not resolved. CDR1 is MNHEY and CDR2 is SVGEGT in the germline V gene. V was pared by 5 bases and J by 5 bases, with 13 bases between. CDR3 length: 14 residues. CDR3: CASSPGLTYQPQHF. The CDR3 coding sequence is TGTGCCAGCAGTCCAGGACTGACATATCAGCCCCAGCATTTT.

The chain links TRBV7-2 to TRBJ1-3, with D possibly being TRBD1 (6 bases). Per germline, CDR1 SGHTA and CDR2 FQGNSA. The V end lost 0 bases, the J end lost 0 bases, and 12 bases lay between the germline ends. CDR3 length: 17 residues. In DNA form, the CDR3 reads TGTGCCAGCAGCTTAGCGGCGGGGGGCACCTCTGGAAACACCATATATTTT. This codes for CASSLAAGGTSGNTIYF.

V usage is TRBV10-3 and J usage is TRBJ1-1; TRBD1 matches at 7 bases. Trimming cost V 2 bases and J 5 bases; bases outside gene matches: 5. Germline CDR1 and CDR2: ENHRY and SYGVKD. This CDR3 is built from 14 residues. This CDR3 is CAISETGEGTEAFF. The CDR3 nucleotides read TGTGCCATCAGTGAGACAGGGGAAGGGACTGAAGCTTTCTTT.

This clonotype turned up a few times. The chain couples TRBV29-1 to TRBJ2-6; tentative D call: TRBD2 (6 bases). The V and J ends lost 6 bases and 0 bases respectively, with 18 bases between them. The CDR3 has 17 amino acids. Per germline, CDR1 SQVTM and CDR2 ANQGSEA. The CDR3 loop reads CSVRRGYGNSGANVLTF. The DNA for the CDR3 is TGCAGCGTCCGCCGGGGGTACGGAAACTCTGGGGCCAACGTCCTGACTTTC.

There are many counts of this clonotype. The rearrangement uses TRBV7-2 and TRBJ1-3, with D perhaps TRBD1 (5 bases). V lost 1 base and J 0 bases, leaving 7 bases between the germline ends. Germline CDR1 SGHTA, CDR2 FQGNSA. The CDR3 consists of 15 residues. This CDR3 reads CASSLVRGSGNTIYF. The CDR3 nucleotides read TGTGCCAGCAGCTTAGTTAGGGGCTCTGGAAACACCATATATTTT.

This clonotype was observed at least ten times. CDR3 DNA sequence: TGCAGTGCTAGAGGGGGAAGGGGGCGCAGCAACGGGGAGCTGTTTTTT. Residues: CSARGGRGRSNGELFF. V and J are TRBV20-1 and TRBJ2-2; TRBD1 agrees at 7 bases. The germline CDR1 and CDR2 sequences are DFQATT and SNEGSKA (reference sequence). The CDR3 has 16 amino acids. The V and J ends lost 1 base and 7 bases, in that order; junction bases with no gene match: 12.

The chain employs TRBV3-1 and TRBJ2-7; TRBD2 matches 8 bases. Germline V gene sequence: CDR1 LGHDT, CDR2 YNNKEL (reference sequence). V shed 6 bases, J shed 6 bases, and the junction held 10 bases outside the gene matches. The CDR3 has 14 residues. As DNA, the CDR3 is TGTGCCAGCAGATGGACTAGCAGGACATCCGAGCAGTACTTC. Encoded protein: CASRWTSRTSEQYF.

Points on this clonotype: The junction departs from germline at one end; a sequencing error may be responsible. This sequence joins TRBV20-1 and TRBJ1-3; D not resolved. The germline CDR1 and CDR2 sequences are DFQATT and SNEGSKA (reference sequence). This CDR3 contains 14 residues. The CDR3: CSARSRSSGHTIYF. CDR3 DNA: TGCAGTGCTAGAAGTCGGAGTTCTGGACACACCATATATTTT.

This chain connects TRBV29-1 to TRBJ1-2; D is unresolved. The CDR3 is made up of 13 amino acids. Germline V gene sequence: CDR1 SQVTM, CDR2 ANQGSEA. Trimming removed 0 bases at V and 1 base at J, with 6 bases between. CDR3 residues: CSVEETNNYGYTF. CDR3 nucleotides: TGCAGCGTTGAAGAAACTAATAACTATGGCTACACCTTC.

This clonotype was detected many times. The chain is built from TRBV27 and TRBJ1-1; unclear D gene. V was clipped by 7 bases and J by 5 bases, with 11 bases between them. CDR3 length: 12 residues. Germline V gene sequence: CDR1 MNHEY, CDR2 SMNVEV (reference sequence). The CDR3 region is CASKRIGTEAFF. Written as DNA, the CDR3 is TGTGCCAGCAAACGAATAGGTACTGAAGCTTTCTTT.

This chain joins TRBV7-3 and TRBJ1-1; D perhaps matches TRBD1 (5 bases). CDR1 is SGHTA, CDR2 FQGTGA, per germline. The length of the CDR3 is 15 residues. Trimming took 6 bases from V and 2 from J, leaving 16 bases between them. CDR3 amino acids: CASSPNGQGNTEAFF. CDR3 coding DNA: TGTGCCAGCAGTCCAAACGGGCAGGGAAACACTGAAGCTTTCTTT.

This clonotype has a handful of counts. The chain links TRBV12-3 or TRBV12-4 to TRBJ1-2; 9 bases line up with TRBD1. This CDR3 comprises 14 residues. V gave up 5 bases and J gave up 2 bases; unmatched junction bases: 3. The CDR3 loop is CASSPGTGNYGYTF. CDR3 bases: TGTGCCAGCAGTCCCGGGACAGGGAACTATGGCTACACCTTC.

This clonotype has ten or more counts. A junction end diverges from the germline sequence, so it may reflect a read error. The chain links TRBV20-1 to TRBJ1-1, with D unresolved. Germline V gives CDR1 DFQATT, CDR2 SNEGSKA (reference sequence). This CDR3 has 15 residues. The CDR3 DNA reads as TGCAGTGCTAGAGGCATCCAGAGGATTAACACTGAAGCCTTCTTT. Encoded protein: CSARGIQRINTEAFF.